These 5 T cell receptor beta chains came from one sample sequenced in a study of OX40 agonist ivuxolimab in advanced cancers. Generated by immunoSEQ multiplex PCR, the TCRdb table keeps only in-frame clones and is missing some. The data show roughly 42,000 clones, about nine tenths seen once. Sequencing used CD4+ or CD8+ T cells sorted from blood, obtained in a trial of the OX40 agonist ivuxolimab. These receptors all come from an adult with an advanced solid tumor such as melanoma, head and neck, liver or kidney cancer.

V gene TRBV13 combines with J gene TRBJ1-1, with D uncertain. The germline V gene encodes CDR1 PRHDT and CDR2 FYEKMQ (reference sequence). Trimming cost V 4 bases and J 11 bases, with 11 bases left between them. The CDR3 sequence is 11 residues long. In nucleotides, the CDR3 is TGTGCCAGCAGCTCCAACCCCCCTGCTTTCTTT. This encodes CASSSNPPAFF. The whole variable domain, filled in from reference TRBV13 and TRBJ1-1, reads AAGVIQSPRHLIKEKRETATLKCYPIPRHDTVYWYQQGPGQDPQFLISFYEKMQSDKGSIPDRFSAQQFSDYHSELNMSSLELGDSALYFCASSSNPPAFFGQGTRLTVV.

The CDR3: CASSTGSSQPQHF. As DNA, the CDR3 is TGTGCCAGCAGCACAGGGAGTAGTCAGCCCCAGCATTTT. The chain employs TRBV28 and TRBJ1-5; tentatively, D is TRBD1 (6 bases). Trimming took 6 bases from V and 6 from J, leaving 12 bases between them. This CDR3 is built from 13 residues. Germline V gene sequence: CDR1 MDHEN, CDR2 SYDVKM.

The genes are TRBV28 and TRBJ1-1; 8 bases match TRBD1. Germline CDR1 is MDHEN and CDR2 is SYDVKM. The CDR3 spans 14 residues. With V trimmed by 5 bases and J by 4 bases, 6 bases remained unmatched. CDR3 amino acids: CASSPRGLVTEAFF. CDR3 DNA: TGTGCCAGCAGTCCCAGGGGGCTAGTCACTGAAGCTTTCTTT.

CDR3 nucleotide sequence: TGTGCCAGCAGCCGACAGGGGGCCAACATTCAGTACTTC. Translating gives CASSRQGANIQYF. V and J are TRBV7-9 and TRBJ2-4, with 10 bases identical to TRBD1. The CDR3 sequence is 13 residues long. CDR1 is SEHNR, CDR2 FQNEAQ, per germline (reference sequence). After removal of 5 bases from V and 7 bases from J, the junction contained 2 bases not matched to a gene.

The chain employs TRBV28 and TRBJ1-1; the D is unclear. V was pared by 4 bases and J by 2 bases, with 2 bases between. This CDR3 spans 11 amino acids. Germline loops: CDR1 MDHEN, CDR2 SYDVKM. In DNA form, the CDR3 reads TGTGCCAGCAGTTCAAACACTGAAGCTTTCTTT. The encoded protein is CASSSNTEAFF.